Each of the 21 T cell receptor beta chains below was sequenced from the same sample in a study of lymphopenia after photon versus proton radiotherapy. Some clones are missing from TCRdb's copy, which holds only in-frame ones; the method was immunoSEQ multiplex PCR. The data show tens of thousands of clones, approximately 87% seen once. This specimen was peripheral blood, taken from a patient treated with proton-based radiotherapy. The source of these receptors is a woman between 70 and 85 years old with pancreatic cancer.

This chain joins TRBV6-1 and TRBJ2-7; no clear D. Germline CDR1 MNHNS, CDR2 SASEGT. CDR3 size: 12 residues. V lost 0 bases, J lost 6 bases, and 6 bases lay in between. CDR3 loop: CASSEAGFEQYF. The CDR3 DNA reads TGTGCCAGCAGTGAAGCGGGTTTCGAGCAGTACTTC.

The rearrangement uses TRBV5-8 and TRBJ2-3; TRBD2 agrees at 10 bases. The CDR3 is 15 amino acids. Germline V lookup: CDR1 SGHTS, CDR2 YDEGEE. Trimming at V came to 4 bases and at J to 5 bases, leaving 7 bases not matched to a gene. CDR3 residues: CASSPWASGRDTQYF. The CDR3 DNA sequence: TGTGCCAGCAGCCCCTGGGCTAGCGGGAGAGATACGCAGTATTTT.

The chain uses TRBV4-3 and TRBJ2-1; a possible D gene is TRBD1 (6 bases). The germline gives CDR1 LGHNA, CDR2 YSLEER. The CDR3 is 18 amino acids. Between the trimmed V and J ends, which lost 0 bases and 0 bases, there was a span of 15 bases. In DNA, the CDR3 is TGCGCCAGCAGCCAAGAGAGGGGGACCTCAGTCTCCTACAATGAGCAGTTCTTC. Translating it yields CASSQERGTSVSYNEQFF.

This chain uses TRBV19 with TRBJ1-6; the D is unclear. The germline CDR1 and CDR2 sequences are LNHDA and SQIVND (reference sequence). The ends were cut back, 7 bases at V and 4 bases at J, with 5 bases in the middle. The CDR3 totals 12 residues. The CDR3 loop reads CASKEYNSPLHF. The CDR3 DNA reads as TGTGCCAGTAAGGAGTATAATTCACCCCTCCACTTT.

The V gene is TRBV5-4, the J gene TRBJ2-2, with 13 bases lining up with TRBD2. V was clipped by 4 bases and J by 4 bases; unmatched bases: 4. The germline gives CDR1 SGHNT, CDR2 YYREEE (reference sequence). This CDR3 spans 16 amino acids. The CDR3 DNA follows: TGTGCCAGCAGCGGGGGACTAGCGGGGAGCACCGGGGAGCTGTTTTTT. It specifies CASSGGLAGSTGELFF.

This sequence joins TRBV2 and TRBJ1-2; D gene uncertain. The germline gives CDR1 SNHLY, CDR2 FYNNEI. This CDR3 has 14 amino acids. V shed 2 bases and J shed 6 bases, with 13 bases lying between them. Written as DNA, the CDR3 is TGTGCCAGCAGTGAAACGACTTACTGGGATGGCTACACCTTC. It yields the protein CASSETTYWDGYTF.

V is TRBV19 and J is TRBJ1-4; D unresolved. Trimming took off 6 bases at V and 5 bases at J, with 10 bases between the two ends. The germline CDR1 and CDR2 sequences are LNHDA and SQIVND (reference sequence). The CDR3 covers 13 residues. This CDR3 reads CASSPASNEKLFF. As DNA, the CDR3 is TGTGCCAGTAGCCCAGCTTCAAATGAAAAACTGTTTTTT.

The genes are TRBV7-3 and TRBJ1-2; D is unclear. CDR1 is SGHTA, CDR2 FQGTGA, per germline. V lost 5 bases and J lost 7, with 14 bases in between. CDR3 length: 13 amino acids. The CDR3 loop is CASSPRPQAGYTF. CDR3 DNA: TGTGCCAGCAGCCCCCGACCTCAAGCTGGCTACACCTTC.

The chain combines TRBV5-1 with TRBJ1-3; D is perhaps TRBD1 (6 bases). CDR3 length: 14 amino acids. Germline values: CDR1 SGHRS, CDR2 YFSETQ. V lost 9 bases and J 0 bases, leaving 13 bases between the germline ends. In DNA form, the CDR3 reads TGCGCCACCAGGATGGACAGCTCTGGAAACACCATATATTTT. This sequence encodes CATRMDSSGNTIYF.

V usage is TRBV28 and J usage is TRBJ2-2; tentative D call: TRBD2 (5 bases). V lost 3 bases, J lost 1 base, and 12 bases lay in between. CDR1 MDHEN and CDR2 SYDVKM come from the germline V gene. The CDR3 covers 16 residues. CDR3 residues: CASSFSSGRNTGELFF. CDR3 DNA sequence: TGTGCCAGCAGTTTTAGTTCGGGGAGGAACACCGGGGAGCTGTTTTTT. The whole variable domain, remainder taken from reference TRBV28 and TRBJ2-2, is DVKVTQSSRYLVKRTGEKVFLECVQDMDHENMFWYRQDPGLGLRLIYFSYDVKMKEKGDIPEGYSVSREKKERFSLILESASTNQTSMYLCASSFSSGRNTGELFFGEGSRLTVL.

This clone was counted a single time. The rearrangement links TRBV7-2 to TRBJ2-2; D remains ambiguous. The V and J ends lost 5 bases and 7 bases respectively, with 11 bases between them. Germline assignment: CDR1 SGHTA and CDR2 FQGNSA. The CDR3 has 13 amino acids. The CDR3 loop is CASSESLGGELFF. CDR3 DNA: TGTGCCAGCAGCGAATCCCTTGGCGGGGAGCTGTTTTTT. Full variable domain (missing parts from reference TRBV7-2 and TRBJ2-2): GAGVSQSPSNKVTEKGKDVELRCDPISGHTALYWYRQSLGQGLEFLIYFQGNSAPDKSGLPSDRFSAERTGGSVSTLTIQRTQQEDSAVYLCASSESLGGELFFGEGSRLTVL.

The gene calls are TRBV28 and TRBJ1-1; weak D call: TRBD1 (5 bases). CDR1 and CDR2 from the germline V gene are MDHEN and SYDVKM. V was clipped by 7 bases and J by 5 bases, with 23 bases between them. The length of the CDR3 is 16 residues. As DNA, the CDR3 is TGTGCCAGCAACTCCTTATTCTCGGGGACGGGGACTGAAGCTTTCTTT. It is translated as CASNSLFSGTGTEAFF.

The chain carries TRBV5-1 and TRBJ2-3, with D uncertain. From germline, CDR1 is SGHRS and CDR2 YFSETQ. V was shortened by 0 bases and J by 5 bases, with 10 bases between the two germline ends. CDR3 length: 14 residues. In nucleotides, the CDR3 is TGCGCCAGCAGCTTGGCTACAGCTAAAGATACGCAGTATTTT. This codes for CASSLATAKDTQYF.

The CDR3, as DNA: TGTGCCTGGAGTGCCCGGGATAATCGTCAGCCCCAGCATTTT. Translation: CAWSARDNRQPQHF. The chain recombines TRBV30 with TRBJ1-5; D ambiguous. Per germline, CDR1 GTSNPN and CDR2 SVGIG (reference sequence). CDR3 length equals 14 residues. The V end was cut by 1 base, the J end by 6 bases, with 13 bases between.

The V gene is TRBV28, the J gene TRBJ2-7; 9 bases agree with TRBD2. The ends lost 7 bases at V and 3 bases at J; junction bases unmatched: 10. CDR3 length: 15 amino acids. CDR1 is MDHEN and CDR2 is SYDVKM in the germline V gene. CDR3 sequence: CASNTISGSIYEQYF. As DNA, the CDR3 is TGTGCCAGCAACACAATTAGCGGGAGCATCTACGAGCAGTACTTC.

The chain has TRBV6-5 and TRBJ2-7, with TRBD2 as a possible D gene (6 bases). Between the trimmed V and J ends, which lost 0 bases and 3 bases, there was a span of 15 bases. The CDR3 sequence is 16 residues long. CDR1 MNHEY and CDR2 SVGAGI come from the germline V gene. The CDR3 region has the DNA TGTGCCAGCAGTTACTCGAGTCTGGGAGGAGGCTACGAGCAGTACTTC. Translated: CASSYSSLGGGYEQYF.

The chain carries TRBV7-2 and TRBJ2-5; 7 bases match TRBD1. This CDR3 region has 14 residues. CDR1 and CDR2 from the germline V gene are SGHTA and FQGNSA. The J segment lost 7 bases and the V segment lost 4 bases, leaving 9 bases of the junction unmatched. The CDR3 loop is CASSSQTGKGTQYF. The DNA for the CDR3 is TGTGCCAGCAGCTCGCAGACAGGGAAAGGGACCCAGTACTTC.

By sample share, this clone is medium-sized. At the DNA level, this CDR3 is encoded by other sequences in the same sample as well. The CDR3 region is CASSQEGQALAGELFF. The CDR3 nucleotides read TGCGCCAGCAGCCAAGAGGGACAGGCCCTCGCCGGGGAGCTGTTTTTT. The gene calls are TRBV4-3 and TRBJ2-2, with TRBD1 matching 8 bases. Trimming at V came to 0 bases and at J to 6 bases, leaving 6 bases not matched to a gene. This CDR3 is built from 16 residues. Germline V gene data show CDR1 as LGHNA and CDR2 as YSLEER.

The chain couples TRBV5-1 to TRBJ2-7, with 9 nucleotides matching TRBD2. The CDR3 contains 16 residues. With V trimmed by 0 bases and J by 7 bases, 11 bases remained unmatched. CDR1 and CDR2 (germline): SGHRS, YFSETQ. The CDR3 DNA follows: TGCGCCAGCAGCTTGGGGGCGGGAGGGGCCTACGAGGAGCAGTACTTC. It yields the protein CASSLGAGGAYEEQYF.

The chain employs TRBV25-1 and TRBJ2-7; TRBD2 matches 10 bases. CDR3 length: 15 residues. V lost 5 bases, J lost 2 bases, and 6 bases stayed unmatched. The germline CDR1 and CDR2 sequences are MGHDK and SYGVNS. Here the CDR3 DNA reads TGTGCCAGCAGTCCCTCCCTAGCGGGAGCCTACGAGCAGTACTTC. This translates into CASSPSLAGAYEQYF.

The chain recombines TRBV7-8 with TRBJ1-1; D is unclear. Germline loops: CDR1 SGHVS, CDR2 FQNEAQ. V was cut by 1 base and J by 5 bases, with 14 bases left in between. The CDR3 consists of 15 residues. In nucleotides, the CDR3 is TGTGCCAGCAGCTTAGAAGCGACGGTTGGAACTGAAGCTTTCTTT. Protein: CASSLEATVGTEAFF.